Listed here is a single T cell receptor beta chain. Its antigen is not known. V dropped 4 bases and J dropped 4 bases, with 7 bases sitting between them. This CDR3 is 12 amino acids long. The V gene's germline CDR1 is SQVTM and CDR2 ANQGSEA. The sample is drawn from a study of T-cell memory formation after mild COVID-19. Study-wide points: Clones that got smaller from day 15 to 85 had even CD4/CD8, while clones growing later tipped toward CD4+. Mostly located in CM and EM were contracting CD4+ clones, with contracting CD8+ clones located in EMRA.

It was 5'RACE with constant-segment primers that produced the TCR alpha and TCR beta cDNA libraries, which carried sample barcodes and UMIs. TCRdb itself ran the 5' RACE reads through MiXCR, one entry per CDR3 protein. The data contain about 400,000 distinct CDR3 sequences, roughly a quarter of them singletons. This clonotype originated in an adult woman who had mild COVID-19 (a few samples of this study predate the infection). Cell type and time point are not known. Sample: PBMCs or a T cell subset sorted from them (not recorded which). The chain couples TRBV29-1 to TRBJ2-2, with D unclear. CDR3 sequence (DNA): TGCAGCGTTGTATCGGGCACCGGGGAGCTGTTTTTT. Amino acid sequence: CSVVSGTGELFF.